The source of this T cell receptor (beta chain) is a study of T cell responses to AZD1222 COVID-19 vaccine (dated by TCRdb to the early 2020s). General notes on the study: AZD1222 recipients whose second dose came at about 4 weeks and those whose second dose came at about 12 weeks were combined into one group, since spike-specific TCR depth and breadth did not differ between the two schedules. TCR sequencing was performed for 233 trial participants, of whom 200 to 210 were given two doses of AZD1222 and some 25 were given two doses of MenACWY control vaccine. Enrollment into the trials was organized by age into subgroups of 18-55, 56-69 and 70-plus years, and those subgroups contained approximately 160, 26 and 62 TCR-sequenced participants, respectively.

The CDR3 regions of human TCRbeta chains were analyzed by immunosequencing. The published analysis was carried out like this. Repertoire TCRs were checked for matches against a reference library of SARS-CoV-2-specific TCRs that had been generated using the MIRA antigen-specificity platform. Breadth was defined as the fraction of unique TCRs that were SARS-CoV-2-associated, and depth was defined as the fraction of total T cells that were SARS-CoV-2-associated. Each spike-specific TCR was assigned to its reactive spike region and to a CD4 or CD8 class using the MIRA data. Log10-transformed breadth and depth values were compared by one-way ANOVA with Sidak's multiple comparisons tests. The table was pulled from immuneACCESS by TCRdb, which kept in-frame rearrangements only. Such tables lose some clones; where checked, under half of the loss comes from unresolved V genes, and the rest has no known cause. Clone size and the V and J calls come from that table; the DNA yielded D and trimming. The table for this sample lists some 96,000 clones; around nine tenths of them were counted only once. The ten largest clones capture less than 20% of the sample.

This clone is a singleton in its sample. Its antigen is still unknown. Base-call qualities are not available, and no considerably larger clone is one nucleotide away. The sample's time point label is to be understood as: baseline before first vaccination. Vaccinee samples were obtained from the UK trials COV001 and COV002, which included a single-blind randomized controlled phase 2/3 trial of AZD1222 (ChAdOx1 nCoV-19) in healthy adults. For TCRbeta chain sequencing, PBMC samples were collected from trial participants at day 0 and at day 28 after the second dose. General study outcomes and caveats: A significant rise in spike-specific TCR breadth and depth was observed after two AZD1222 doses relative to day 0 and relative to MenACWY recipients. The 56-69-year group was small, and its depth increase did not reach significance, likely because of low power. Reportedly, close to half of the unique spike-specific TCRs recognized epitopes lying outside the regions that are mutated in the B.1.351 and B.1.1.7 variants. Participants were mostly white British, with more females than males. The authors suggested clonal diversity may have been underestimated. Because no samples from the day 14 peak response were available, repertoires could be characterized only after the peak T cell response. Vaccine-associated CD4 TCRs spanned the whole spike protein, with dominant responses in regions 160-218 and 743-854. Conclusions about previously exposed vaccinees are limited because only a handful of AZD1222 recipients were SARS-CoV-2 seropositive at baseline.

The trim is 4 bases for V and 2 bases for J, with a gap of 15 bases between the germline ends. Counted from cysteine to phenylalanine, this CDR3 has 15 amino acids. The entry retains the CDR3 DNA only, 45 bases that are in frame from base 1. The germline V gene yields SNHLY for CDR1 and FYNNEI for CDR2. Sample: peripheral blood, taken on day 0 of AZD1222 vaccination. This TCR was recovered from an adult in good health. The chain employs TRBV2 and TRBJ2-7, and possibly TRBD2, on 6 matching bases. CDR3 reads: CASSAMGGGAYEQYF. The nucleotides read TGTGCCAGCAGTGCCATGGGGGGAGGAGCCTACGAGCAGTACTTC.